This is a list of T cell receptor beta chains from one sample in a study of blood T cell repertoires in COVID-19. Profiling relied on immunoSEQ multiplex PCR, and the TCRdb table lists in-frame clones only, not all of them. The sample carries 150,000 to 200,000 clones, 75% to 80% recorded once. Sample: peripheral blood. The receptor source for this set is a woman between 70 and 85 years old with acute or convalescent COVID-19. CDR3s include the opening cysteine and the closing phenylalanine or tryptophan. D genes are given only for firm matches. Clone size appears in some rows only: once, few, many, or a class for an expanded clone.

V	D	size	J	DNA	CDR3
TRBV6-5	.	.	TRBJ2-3	TGTGCCAGCAGGTCACCCAATGCGGGCACAGATACGCAGTATTTT	CASRSPNAGTDTQYF
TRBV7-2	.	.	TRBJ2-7	TGTGCCAGCAGCTTAGGACCCCCAACGGGAAGCTACGAGCAGTACTTC	CASSLGPPTGSYEQYF
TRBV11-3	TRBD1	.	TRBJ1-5	TGTGCCAGCAGCTACCAAGAGGACAGGGGGGGGGATTATAGCAATCAGCCCCAGCATTTT	CASSYQEDRGGDYSNQPQHF
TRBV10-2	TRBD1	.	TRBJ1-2	TGCGCCAGCAGTTTCCGGACAGGGGCTAACTATGGCTACACCTTC	CASSFRTGANYGYTF
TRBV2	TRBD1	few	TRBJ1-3	TGTGCCAGCAAGGGACAGGGCGACGGAAACACCATATATTTT	CASKGQGDGNTIYF
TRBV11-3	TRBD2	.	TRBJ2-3	TGTGCCAGCAGCGGGACTAGCGGGCTCACAGATACGCAGTATTTT	CASSGTSGLTDTQYF
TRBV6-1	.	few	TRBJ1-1	TGTGCCAGCAGTGAAGCTAAGTTCACGAGGGGGGGGTTGAGCACTGAAGCTTTCTTT	CASSEAKFTRGGLSTEAFF
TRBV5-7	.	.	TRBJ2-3	TGTGCCAGCAGCTTGGGTGTCCTAGCCAAACGTGATACGCAGTATTTT	CASSLGVLAKRDTQYF
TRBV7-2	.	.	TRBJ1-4	TGTGCCAGCAGCTTAGTCCCACAGGGTGTAGGAGAAAAACTGTTTTTT	CASSLVPQGVGEKLFF
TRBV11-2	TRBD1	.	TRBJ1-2	TGTGCCAGCAGCTTAGACAGGGGGCACGGCTACACCTTC	CASSLDRGHGYTF
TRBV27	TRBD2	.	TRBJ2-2	TGTGCCAGCAGTTTTACTAGCGGGAACACCGGGGAGCTGTTTTTT	CASSFTSGNTGELFF
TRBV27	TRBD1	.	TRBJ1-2	TGTGCCAGCAGGAGTGGGACAGGTCCCGGCTTGGGGGGCTACACCTTC	CASRSGTGPGLGGYTF
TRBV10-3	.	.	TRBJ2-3	TGTGCCATCAGTGAGTGGGGGACTCTATCCACAGATACGCAGTATTTT	CAISEWGTLSTDTQYF
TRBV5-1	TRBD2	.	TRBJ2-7	TGCGCCAGCAGCTTGGCGGCGGGAGGGCCCTACGAGCAGTACTTC	CASSLAAGGPYEQYF
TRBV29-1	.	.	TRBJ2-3	TGCAGCGTTGACTCCGGAGATACGCAGTATTTT	CSVDSGDTQYF
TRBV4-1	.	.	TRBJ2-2	TGCGCCAGCAGCCCCCGGGATACCTACACCGGGGAGCTGTTTTTT	CASSPRDTYTGELFF
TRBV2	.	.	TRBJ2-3	TGTGCCAGCAGTAAAGTGCGAGGGTTAGATACGCAGTATTTT	CASSKVRGLDTQYF
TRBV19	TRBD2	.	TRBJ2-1	TGTGCCAGTAGTATAGGACTAGCACCCACGATGGAGCAGTTCTTC	CASSIGLAPTMEQFF
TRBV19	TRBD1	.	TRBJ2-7	TGTGCCAGTAGTAGAGGACAGGACTACGAGCAGTACTTC	CASSRGQDYEQYF
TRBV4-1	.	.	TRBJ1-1	TGCGCCAGCAGCCCCGGGAGGGGGAGAACACCCCGAGTGAACACTGAAGCTTTCTTT	CASSPGRGRTPRVNTEAFF
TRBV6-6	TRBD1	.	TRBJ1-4	TGTGCCACCAACAGACAGGGGTTTAATGAAAAACTGTTTTTT	CATNRQGFNEKLFF
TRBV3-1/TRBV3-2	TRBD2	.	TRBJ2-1	TGTGCCAGCAGCCAAGCTAGCGGGAGATTTTACAATGAGCAGTTCTTC	CASSQASGRFYNEQFF
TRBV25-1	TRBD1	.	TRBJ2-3	TGTGCCAGCAGTGCCCTCCGGGACAGGGCAGATACGCAGTATTTT	CASSALRDRADTQYF
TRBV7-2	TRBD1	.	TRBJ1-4	TGTGCCAGCAGCTCTACAGGGGCTGTTGAAAAACTGTTTTTT	CASSSTGAVEKLFF
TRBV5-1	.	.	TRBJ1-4	TGCGCCAGCAGCTTGGAGTCCTCAGGGGATGAAAAACTGTTTTTT	CASSLESSGDEKLFF
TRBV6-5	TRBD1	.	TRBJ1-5	TGTGCCAGCAGACTGGGGACAGGGGATAATCAGCCCCAGCATTTT	CASRLGTGDNQPQHF
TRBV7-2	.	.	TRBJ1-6	TGTGCCAGCAGCTTAAGTCAGGGAGGGAATTCACCCCTCCACTTT	CASSLSQGGNSPLHF
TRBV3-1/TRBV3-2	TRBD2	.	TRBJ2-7	TGTGCCAGCAGCCAAGATCTTTTGAAGCGGGGGGGATCCTCACAGCAGTACTTC	CASSQDLLKRGGSSQQYF
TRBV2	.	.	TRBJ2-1	TGTGCCAGCGATTGGGCAGGGGTATTGAGTGAGCAGTTCTTC	CASDWAGVLSEQFF